This T cell receptor (beta chain) was retrieved from a study of blood T cell repertoires in COVID-19. Study in general: From T cells, B-cell-depleted T cells, or PBMCs came the material, which was cDNA or gDNA.

The V end lost 0 bases, the J end lost 2 bases, and 8 bases lay between the germline ends. Germline V gene lookup returns CDR1 SGHAT and CDR2 FQNNGV. The CDR3 consists of 14 residues. Original methodology: Amplification of reference gene primers provided the estimated nucleated cell counts. Method: immunoSEQ multiplex PCR; TCRdb's copy keeps in-frame clones and lacks some. V and J calls and clone size are given by that table; D and trimming were obtained from the DNA. The data contain about 110,000 clones, 88% of them singletons. This sequence was found in a woman in her forties or fifties with acute or convalescent COVID-19. Sequencing used peripheral blood. The V and J genes are TRBV11-2 and TRBJ2-7; weak D call: TRBD1 (6 bases). CDR3 sequence (DNA): TGTGCCAGCAGCTTAGATCGGACAGCCTACGAGCAGTACTTC. This sequence encodes CASSLDRTAYEQYF.